A single sample gave rise to the 18 T cell receptor beta chains below, sequenced in a study of CD8+CD57+ T cells in acquired aplastic anemia. CDR3 and TCR beta VDJ profiling relied on a genomic DNA template. TCRdb reprocessed the reads with MiXCR, giving one entry per CDR3 protein. The sample gives just over 150,000 distinct CDR3 sequences, 40% to 60% of which show up once; under 40% is in the top ten. Patients included in sequencing had previously demonstrated CD8+CD57+ cell expansion by flow cytometry. Sequencing was carried out using sorted CD4+, CD8+, or CD8+CD57+ T cells (not recorded which) from PBMCs. These receptors were collected from a human donor with aplastic anemia.

As regards this clonotype: Sequence at one end of the junction differs from germline and may be a read error. The CDR3 DNA follows: TGTGCCTGGGTAAGCTCCTACCATGAGCAGTTCTTC. This sequence encodes CAWVSSYHEQFF. The chain employs TRBV30 and TRBJ2-1; D is unclear. Per germline, CDR1 GTSNPN and CDR2 SVGIG (reference sequence). CDR3 length: 12 residues.

This clonotype came up a few times. The CDR3 region has the DNA TGTGCCACCCAGGACGGAACGAACACTGAAGCTTTCTTT. Amino acids: CATQDGTNTEAFF. This chain uses TRBV7-2 with TRBJ1-1; D remains unclear. The germline V and J ends were trimmed by 10 bases and 1 base, with 13 bases remaining between them. CDR1 SGHTA and CDR2 FQGNSA come from the germline V gene. This CDR3 spans 13 amino acids.

The table lists this clonotype with many counts. This chain uses TRBV29-1 with TRBJ2-3; D gene ambiguous. The CDR3 has 11 amino acids. The V gene lost 3 bases and the J gene lost 1 base, with 2 bases spanning the gap. CDR1 and CDR2 from the germline V gene are SQVTM and ANQGSEA. The DNA for the CDR3 is TGCAGCGTTGACGGCACAGATACGCAGTATTTT. The encoded protein is CSVDGTDTQYF.

This clonotype was detected a few times. This sequence joins TRBV24-1 and TRBJ2-7, with 8 nucleotides matching TRBD1. V trimming: 2 bases; J trimming: 5 bases; junction bases outside the gene matches: 1. This CDR3 is 13 amino acids long. Germline CDR1 reads KGHDR; CDR2 reads SFDVKD. CDR3 region: CATSDWDRNEQYF. For the CDR3, the DNA is TGTGCCACCAGTGATTGGGACAGGAACGAGCAGTACTTC.

The chain employs TRBV25-1 and TRBJ1-6, with 9 bases lining up with TRBD1. The CDR3 has 17 amino acids. Germline CDR1 and CDR2: MGHDK and SYGVNS. J gave up 6 bases and V 4 bases, and 10 bases lay outside the gene matches. CDR3 sequence (DNA): TGTGCCAGCAGTGGCACAAAAGGACAGGGGATTAATTCACCCCTCCACTTT. Translated: CASSGTKGQGINSPLHF.

This clonotype was observed a few times. One base away lies a much larger clone, so this may be a sequencing read error. The J gene is TRBJ2-7, the V gene TRBV5-1; the match to TRBD2 covers 10 bases. The CDR3 sequence is 15 residues long. V was pared by 0 bases and J by 9 bases, with 9 bases of the junction left unmatched. From germline, CDR1 is SGHRS and CDR2 YFSETQ. The CDR3 protein is CASSLASGRIDGQYF. The CDR3 nucleotides are TGCGCCAGCAGCTTGGCTAGCGGGAGAATCGACGGGCAGTACTTC.

V usage is TRBV29-1 and J usage is TRBJ1-3; D remains unclear. The germline gives CDR1 SQVTM, CDR2 ANQGSEA. Deletions cut 7 bases from V and 2 bases from J, with 18 bases between. The CDR3 covers 15 residues. The CDR3 sequence: CSGHLWEETGNTIYF. The DNA for the CDR3 is TGCAGCGGCCACCTATGGGAGGAGACTGGAAACACCATATATTTT.

The rearrangement uses TRBV19 and TRBJ1-2; D call uncertain. The CDR3 length is 10 residues. Looked up from germline, CDR1 is LNHDA and CDR2 is SQIVND (reference sequence). With 7 bases removed from V and 8 bases from J, the gap between germline ends came to 8 bases. The CDR3 sequence: CASNDGGYTF. CDR3 nucleotide sequence: TGTGCCAGTAATGACGGGGGCTACACCTTC.

At least ten counts were recorded for this clonotype. This chain links TRBV20-1 with TRBJ1-2; 8 bases line up with TRBD1. The CDR3 is 15 amino acids. The V and J ends lost 5 bases and 2 bases, in that order; junction bases with no gene match: 10. The germline V gene encodes CDR1 DFQATT and CDR2 SNEGSKA (reference sequence). CDR3 loop: CSASRPTGENYGYTF. The CDR3 DNA reads as TGCAGTGCTTCCCGCCCGACAGGGGAGAACTATGGCTACACCTTC.

A few counts support this clonotype. The CDR3 bases are TGTGCCAGCAGCCAAGTAGGGGGTACGACCTACGAGCAGTACTTC. Its protein is CASSQVGGTTYEQYF. The V gene is TRBV3-1, the J gene TRBJ2-7; D possibly corresponds to TRBD1 (6 bases). Germline loops: CDR1 LGHDT, CDR2 YNNKEL (reference sequence). The CDR3 extends over 15 amino acids. V shed 1 base and J shed 2 bases, with 12 bases lying between them.

The V and J genes are TRBV18 and TRBJ1-2, with 10 nucleotides matching TRBD1. Germline CDR1 is KGHSH and CDR2 is LQKENI. The trim removed 0 bases at V and 4 bases at J, leaving 2 bases unmatched. This CDR3 comprises 15 residues. The CDR3 coding sequence is TGTGCCAGCTCACCACCGGGACAGGGGACCTATGGCTACACCTTC. This sequence encodes CASSPPGQGTYGYTF.

This clonotype was seen repeatedly, ten times or more. The chain employs TRBV25-1 and TRBJ1-4; 9 positions agree with TRBD1. Germline assignment: CDR1 MGHDK and CDR2 SYGVNS. The trim removed 6 bases at V and 7 bases at J, leaving 9 bases unmatched. This CDR3 has 15 residues. The CDR3 is CASSFGTGSGEKLFF. The CDR3 DNA sequence: TGTGCCAGCAGCTTTGGGACAGGGAGCGGTGAAAAACTGTTTTTT.

This clonotype has ten or more counts. The junction and the germline gene differ at one end; a read error may be behind it. The gene calls are TRBV10-3 and TRBJ2-3; 7 positions agree with TRBD1. The CDR3 covers 14 residues. CDR1 ENHRY and CDR2 SYGVKD come from the germline V gene. CDR3 coding DNA: TGTGCCATCAGTGGTGGACAGGACACAGATGCGCAGTATTTT. It specifies CAISGGQDTDAQYF.

This clonotype has a handful of counts. The chain is built from TRBV7-2 and TRBJ2-5; a possible D gene is TRBD2 (6 bases). CDR3 length equals 11 residues. In germline, CDR1 is SGHTA, CDR2 FQGNSA. V dropped 6 bases and J dropped 7 bases, with 9 bases sitting between them. Here the CDR3 DNA reads TGTGCCAGCAGTCGGCGGGGGACCCAGTACTTC. This encodes CASSRRGTQYF. The variable domain in full, with the rest retrieved from reference TRBV7-2 and TRBJ2-5, is GAGVSQSPSNKVTEKGKDVELRCDPISGHTALYWYRQSLGQGLEFLIYFQGNSAPDKSGLPSDRFSAERTGGSVSTLTIQRTQQEDSAVYLCASSRRGTQYFGPGTRLLVL.

The rearrangement joins TRBV20-1 to TRBJ2-5; no clear D. CDR3 length: 14 residues. The V and J ends lost 3 bases and 0 bases respectively, with 11 bases between them. Germline V CDR1 and CDR2: DFQATT, SNEGSKA (reference sequence). The CDR3 spells CSASVGQYQETQYF. The CDR3, as DNA: TGCAGTGCTAGCGTCGGCCAGTACCAAGAGACCCAGTACTTC.

This clonotype was detected a few times. The junction shows a germline mismatch at one end, possibly a read error. The V and J genes are TRBV9 and TRBJ2-1, with D possibly TRBD1 on 5 matching bases. The J call is doubtful: the DNA matches TRBJ2-7 better. CDR1 is SGDLS, CDR2 YYNGEE, per germline. This CDR3 contains 14 residues. This chain's CDR3 is CASSTVGRAYEQYF. DNA for the CDR3: TGTGCCAGCAGCACTGTAGGCAGGGCCTATGAGCAGTACTTC.

The chain combines TRBV25-1 with TRBJ2-1; 13 bases align to TRBD2. CDR1 MGHDK and CDR2 SYGVNS come from the germline V gene. The CDR3 is made up of 16 amino acids. V was pared by 4 bases and J by 5 bases, with 5 bases of the junction left unmatched. DNA of the CDR3: TGTGCCAGCAGTGCGAGACTAGCGGGAGGACACAATGAGCAGTTCTTC. It yields the protein CASSARLAGGHNEQFF.

This clonotype was detected many times. The chain employs TRBV11-3 and TRBJ2-7, with D perhaps being TRBD1 or TRBD2 (5 bases each). CDR3 length: 14 amino acids. CDR1 is SGHNT, CDR2 YENEEA, per germline. Trimming removed 1 base at V and 2 bases at J, with 9 bases between. CDR3 DNA sequence: TGTGCCAGCAGCTTAGCACGGGACGCCTACGAGCAGTACTTC. It encodes CASSLARDAYEQYF. Looking up the rest from reference TRBV11-3 and TRBJ2-7 gives the full variable domain: EAGVVQSPRYKIIEKKQPVAFWCNPISGHNTLYWYLQNLGQGPELLIRYENEEAVDDSQLPKDRFSAERLKGVDSTLKIQPAELGDSAVYLCASSLARDAYEQYFGPGTRLTVT.